The 9 T cell receptor beta chains given below trace back to one sample, sequenced in a study of blood T cell repertoires in COVID-19 (TCRdb year 2020). Library preparation employed the immunoSEQ multiplex PCR assay. Here the immuneACCESS table is served through TCRdb, limited to in-frame sequences with V and J called. Missing clones are a known gap in these copies; in checked studies unresolved V genes cover under half, and the rest lacks a known reason. The sample table contains 150,000 or so clones; only one count was recorded for less than 90% of them. The ten largest clones add up to roughly 5.5% of the sample. Material: PBMCs or T cells enriched from blood (not recorded which). Receptor source: a woman between 50 and 59 years old who had been exposed to COVID-19.

This chain joins TRBV7-8 and TRBJ1-4; D may be TRBD1 (5 bases). Germline V gene sequence: CDR1 SGHVS, CDR2 FQNEAQ. The V end lost 0 bases, the J end lost 8 bases, and 13 bases lay between the germline ends. The CDR3 is 15 amino acids. In nucleotides, the CDR3 is TGTGCCAGCAGCTTAGCGGAGCCAGGGATGGAAAAACTGTTTTTT. Translating gives CASSLAEPGMEKLFF.

The genes are TRBV6-5 and TRBJ1-1; 7 nucleotides agree with TRBD1. V lost 6 bases and J lost 3; bases outside the gene matches: 7. The CDR3 contains 14 residues. CDR1 is MNHEY and CDR2 is SVGAGI in the germline V gene. The DNA for the CDR3 is TGTGCCAGCAGGTCGACAGGGATTCACACTGAAGCTTTCTTT. It encodes CASRSTGIHTEAFF.

The V gene is TRBV5-1, the J gene TRBJ1-2; 9 bases map to TRBD1. In germline, CDR1 is SGHRS, CDR2 YFSETQ. The CDR3 spans 15 residues. V shed 0 bases and J 3 bases; nucleotides not matched to a gene: 3. The CDR3 region has the DNA TGCGCCAGCAGCTTGGAACAGGGGGCTCACTATGGCTACACCTTC. Translated, it gives CASSLEQGAHYGYTF.

V is TRBV12-3 or TRBV12-4 and J is TRBJ1-1; no reliable D call. V shed 7 bases and J shed 1 base, with 10 bases lying between them. CDR3 length: 13 residues. The CDR3 coding sequence is TGTGCCAGCACCCGTTCGGGGAACACTGAAGCTTTCTTT. This sequence encodes CASTRSGNTEAFF.

This clone was seen once. The chain uses TRBV18 and TRBJ2-3; tentatively, D is TRBD2 (6 bases). The V end was cut by 3 bases, the J end by 0 bases, with 13 bases between. CDR3 length: 16 residues. Germline V CDR1 and CDR2: KGHSH, LQKENI. CDR3 protein: CASSPVGGPSTDTQYF. CDR3 sequence (DNA): TGTGCCAGCTCACCCGTGGGGGGACCTAGCACAGATACGCAGTATTTT. The whole variable domain, filled in from reference TRBV18 and TRBJ2-3, reads NAGVMQNPRHLVRRRGQEARLRCSPMKGHSHVYWYRQLPEEGLKFMVYLQKENIIDESGMPKERFSAEFPKEGPSILRIQQVVRGDSAAYFCASSPVGGPSTDTQYFGPGTRLTVL.

J is TRBJ2-1 and V is TRBV6-2 or TRBV6-3, with 8 nucleotides matching TRBD1. The germline gives CDR1 MNHEY, CDR2 SVGEGT. J gave up 7 bases and V 4 bases, and 9 bases lay outside the gene matches. This CDR3 spans 15 amino acids. Here the CDR3 DNA reads TGTGCCAGCAGTTCCACCGGACAGGGTAGGAATGAGCAGTTCTTC. Its protein is CASSSTGQGRNEQFF.

J is TRBJ2-3 and V is TRBV7-6, with 8 bases lining up with TRBD2. V shed 2 bases, J shed 2 bases, and the junction held 6 bases outside the gene matches. The CDR3 runs to 16 residues. Germline V gene data show CDR1 as SGHVS and CDR2 as FNYEAQ. This CDR3 is CASSLLLAANTDTQYF. The DNA of the CDR3 is TGTGCCAGCAGCTTACTACTAGCGGCCAACACAGATACGCAGTATTTT.

V is TRBV19 and J is TRBJ1-5; D perhaps matches TRBD1 (6 bases). Trimming cost V 4 bases and J 7 bases, with 11 bases left between them. Germline V gene sequence: CDR1 LNHDA, CDR2 SQIVND (reference sequence). The CDR3 has 13 amino acids. The CDR3 spells CASSTHRDQPQHF. As DNA, the CDR3 is TGTGCCAGTAGTACCCACAGGGACCAGCCCCAGCATTTT.

This clone was seen a handful of times. V is TRBV18 and J is TRBJ2-3; 7 bases are a match to TRBD1. V lost 6 bases and J lost 0; bases outside the gene matches: 6. From germline, CDR1 is KGHSH and CDR2 LQKENI. This CDR3 region has 15 residues. The CDR3 spells CASSSGQDSTDTQYF. In DNA form, the CDR3 reads TGTGCCAGCTCGTCCGGACAGGATAGCACAGATACGCAGTATTTT.